The 18 T cell receptor beta chains below come from one sample, sequenced in a study of blood T cell repertoires in COVID-19. TCRdb's copy holds only in-frame clones and misses some; the assay was immunoSEQ multiplex PCR. This sample yields about 300,000 clones, of which 85% are seen a single time; 1.5% to 2% belongs to the top ten. The sequenced sample was PBMCs or T cells enriched from blood (not recorded which). The receptors were gathered from a woman in her thirties who had been exposed to COVID-19.

V gene TRBV5-1 combines with J gene TRBJ1-4; D is possibly TRBD1 (6 bases). The V gene's germline CDR1 is SGHRS and CDR2 YFSETQ. V was pared by 1 base and J by 12 bases, with 16 bases between. The CDR3 is made up of 14 amino acids. The CDR3 sequence is CASSLIPGQSELFF. CDR3 sequence (DNA): TGCGCCAGCAGCTTGATCCCCGGACAGTCCGAACTGTTTTTT.

This chain links TRBV3-1 (or the pseudogene TRBV3-2) with TRBJ2-7; a weak D match, TRBD2 (6 bases). The germline V gene encodes CDR1 LGHDT and CDR2 YNNKEL (reference sequence). CDR3 length: 16 residues. The V gene lost 5 bases and the J gene lost 7 bases, with 24 bases spanning the gap. This CDR3 reads CASSDSRWRAPQEQYF. CDR3 DNA sequence: TGTGCCAGCAGCGACTCCCGCTGGAGGGCCCCACAGGAGCAGTACTTC.

The chain employs TRBV10-3 and TRBJ2-1, with a weak D call TRBD1 (5 bases). This CDR3 is 14 amino acids long. V was clipped by 6 bases and J by 9 bases, with 18 bases between them. Germline V gene lookup returns CDR1 ENHRY and CDR2 SYGVKD. The CDR3 coding sequence is TGTGCCATCAGCCCAGCAAAGGGGTGGGTTGAGCAGTTCTTC. Encoded protein: CAISPAKGWVEQFF.

This CDR3 reads CASSFRSAGNTIYF. The CDR3 region has the DNA TGTGCCAGCAGCTTCCGGTCTGCTGGAAACACCATATATTTT. The chain employs TRBV4-2 and TRBJ1-3; D gene ambiguous. The CDR3 covers 14 residues. The V end lost 5 bases, the J end lost 2 bases, and 10 bases lay between the germline ends. Germline V CDR1 and CDR2: LGHNA, YNFKEQ.

The chain couples TRBV10-3 to TRBJ1-1; weak D call: TRBD1 (5 bases). V was clipped by 4 bases and J by 1 base, with 10 bases between them. From germline, CDR1 is ENHRY and CDR2 SYGVKD. The CDR3 has 14 residues. This CDR3 reads CAISATTGNTEAFF. DNA of the CDR3: TGTGCCATCAGTGCCACAACAGGGAACACTGAAGCTTTCTTT.

The gene calls are TRBV7-3 and TRBJ2-1; TRBD2 agrees at 8 bases. In germline, CDR1 is SGHTA, CDR2 FQGTGA. After removal of 3 bases from V and 2 bases from J, the junction contained 3 bases not matched to a gene. This CDR3 has 15 residues. DNA for the CDR3: TGTGCCAGCAGCTTCCGAGCGGGGGCCTACAATGAGCAGTTCTTC. Residues: CASSFRAGAYNEQFF.

Regarding this clone: The sample carries other DNA sequences with the same CDR3. The chain recombines TRBV28 with TRBJ1-5, with D tentatively TRBD1 (5 bases). The CDR3 is 12 amino acids. Trimming removed 6 bases from V and 7 bases from J, with 10 bases in between. Per the germline V gene, CDR1 is MDHEN and CDR2 is SYDVKM. CDR3 DNA sequence: TGTGCCAGCAGACAGGTCGGGCAGCCCCAGCATTTT. It yields the protein CASRQVGQPQHF.

This chain links TRBV2 with TRBJ2-1, with 11 bases identical to TRBD2. CDR1 is SNHLY and CDR2 is FYNNEI in the germline V gene. CDR3 length equals 15 residues. V dropped 4 bases and J dropped 7; count of bases not matched to a gene: 6. The CDR3 nucleotides read TGTGCCAGCAGTGCCCGGACTAGCGGGCTGAATGAGCAGTTCTTC. It yields the protein CASSARTSGLNEQFF.

The chain couples TRBV4-2 to TRBJ1-6, with D unresolved. The CDR3 contains 13 residues. V was pared by 0 bases and J by 14 bases, with 11 bases between. Looked up from germline, CDR1 is LGHNA and CDR2 is YNFKEQ. The CDR3 DNA reads as TGTGCCAGCAGCCAAGATTGGGAGGACGCCCTCCACTTT. Translated, it gives CASSQDWEDALHF.

The CDR3 loop is CATSINRGPVDGYTF. CDR3 bases: TGTGCCACCAGCATTAACAGGGGACCGGTGGATGGCTACACCTTC. The J gene is TRBJ1-2, the V gene TRBV15, with 7 bases fitting TRBD1. Germline-derived CDR1 and CDR2 are LNHNV and YYDKDF (reference sequence). The CDR3 is 15 residues long. V trimming: 4 bases; J trimming: 6 bases; junction bases outside the gene matches: 11.

The CDR3 DNA reads TGCGCCAGCAGCAGACTAGCGGGAAGCACAGATACGCAGTATTTT. Residues: CASSRLAGSTDTQYF. The rearrangement joins TRBV10-2 to TRBJ2-3, with 11 bases matching TRBD2. Germline V gene data show CDR1 as WSHSY and CDR2 as SAAADI. V trimming: 6 bases; J trimming: 0 bases; junction bases outside the gene matches: 2. CDR3 size: 15 residues.

The rearrangement uses TRBV15 and TRBJ2-7, with 7 nucleotides matching TRBD2. The CDR3 length is 14 residues. V was pared by 6 bases and J by 5 bases, with 10 bases of the junction left unmatched. From germline, CDR1 is LNHNV and CDR2 YYDKDF (reference sequence). The CDR3: CATRGSTSEDEQYF. The DNA for the CDR3 is TGTGCCACCAGAGGAAGTACTAGCGAAGACGAGCAGTACTTC.

The chain has TRBV4-1 and TRBJ2-7, with a tentative D call TRBD1 (6 bases). Trimming took off 7 bases at V and 1 base at J, with 11 bases between the two ends. Germline V gene data show CDR1 as MGHRA and CDR2 as YSYEKL. CDR3 length: 13 amino acids. The CDR3 DNA reads TGCGCCAGCACTTCCCAGGGGTCCTACGAGCAGTACTTC. Encoded protein: CASTSQGSYEQYF.

This chain links TRBV7-2 with TRBJ2-5; tentatively, D is TRBD1 (6 bases). The CDR3 is 16 residues long. Looked up from germline, CDR1 is SGHTA and CDR2 is FQGNSA. Trimming took 5 bases from V and 4 from J, leaving 20 bases between them. The CDR3 DNA reads TGTGCCAGCAGCCCCCTAGGCAGGGGTTTAGGAGAGACCCAGTACTTC. Amino acids: CASSPLGRGLGETQYF.

The gene calls are TRBV4-1 and TRBJ1-1, with 7 nucleotides matching TRBD1. The germline CDR1 and CDR2 sequences are MGHRA and YSYEKL. V gave up 3 bases and J gave up 1 base; unmatched junction bases: 2. The CDR3 contains 14 residues. CDR3 nucleotides: TGCGCCAGCAGCCAGACAGGGTGGAACACTGAAGCTTTCTTT. Its translation is CASSQTGWNTEAFF.

The CDR3 DNA is TGTGCCAGCAGCAAAGAAGTGACAGGGGAGGTTGAGCAGTTCTTC. Protein sequence: CASSKEVTGEVEQFF. The genes are TRBV11-3 and TRBJ2-1, with TRBD1 matching 8 bases. This CDR3 comprises 15 residues. Per germline, CDR1 SGHNT and CDR2 YENEEA. With V trimmed by 5 bases and J by 9 bases, 12 bases remained unmatched.

The CDR3 loop is CASRTANKNIQYF. The CDR3 DNA sequence: TGTGCCAGCAGGACAGCTAACAAAAACATTCAGTACTTC. The chain uses TRBV28 and TRBJ2-4; the D gene is possibly TRBD1 (5 bases). CDR1 and CDR2 (germline): MDHEN, SYDVKM. CDR3 length: 13 residues. Between the trimmed V and J ends, which lost 6 bases and 3 bases, there was a span of 9 bases.

The V and J genes are TRBV4-1 and TRBJ2-1; D possibly corresponds to TRBD2 (5 bases). Per germline, CDR1 MGHRA and CDR2 YSYEKL. This CDR3 contains 15 residues. Trimming took off 0 bases at V and 1 base at J, with 7 bases between the two ends. CDR3 region: CASSQEGVSYNEQFF. The CDR3 DNA sequence: TGCGCCAGCAGCCAAGAGGGAGTATCCTACAATGAGCAGTTCTTC.